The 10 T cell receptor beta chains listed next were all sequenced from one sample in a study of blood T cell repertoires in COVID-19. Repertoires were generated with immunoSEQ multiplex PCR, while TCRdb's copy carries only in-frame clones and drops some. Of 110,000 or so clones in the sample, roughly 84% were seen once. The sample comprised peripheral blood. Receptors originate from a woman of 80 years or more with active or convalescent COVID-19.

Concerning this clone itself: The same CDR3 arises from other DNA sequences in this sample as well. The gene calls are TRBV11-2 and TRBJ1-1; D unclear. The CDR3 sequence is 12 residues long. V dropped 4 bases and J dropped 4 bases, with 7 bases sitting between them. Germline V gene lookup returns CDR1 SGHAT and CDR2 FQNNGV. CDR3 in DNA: TGTGCCAGCAGCTCACGGTTCACTGAAGCTTTCTTT. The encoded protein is CASSSRFTEAFF. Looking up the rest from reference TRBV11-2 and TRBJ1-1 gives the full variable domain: EAGVAQSPRYKIIEKRQSVAFWCNPISGHATLYWYQQILGQGPKLLIQFQNNGVVDDSQLPKDRFSAERLKGVDSTLKIQPAKLEDSAVYLCASSSRFTEAFFGQGTRLTVV.

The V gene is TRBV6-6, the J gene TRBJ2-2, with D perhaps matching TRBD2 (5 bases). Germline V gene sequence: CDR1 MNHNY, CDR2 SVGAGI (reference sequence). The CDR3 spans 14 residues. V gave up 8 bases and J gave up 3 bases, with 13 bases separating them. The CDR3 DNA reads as TGTGCCAGCTCTCTAGGCGGGTACACCGGGGAGCTGTTTTTT. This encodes CASSLGGYTGELFF.

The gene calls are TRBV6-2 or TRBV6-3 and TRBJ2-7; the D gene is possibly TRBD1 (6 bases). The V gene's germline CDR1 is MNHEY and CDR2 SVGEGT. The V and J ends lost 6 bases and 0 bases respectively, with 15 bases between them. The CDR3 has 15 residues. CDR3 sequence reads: CASSGTGTLSYEQYF. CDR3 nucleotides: TGTGCCAGCAGCGGTACCGGGACACTCTCCTACGAGCAGTACTTC.

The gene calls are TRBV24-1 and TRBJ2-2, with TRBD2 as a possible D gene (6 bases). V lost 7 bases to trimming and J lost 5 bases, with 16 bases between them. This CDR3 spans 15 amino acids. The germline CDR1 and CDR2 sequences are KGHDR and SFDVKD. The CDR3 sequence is CATRGARGNTGELFF. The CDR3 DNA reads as TGTGCCACCAGAGGTGCTCGGGGGAATACCGGGGAGCTGTTTTTT.

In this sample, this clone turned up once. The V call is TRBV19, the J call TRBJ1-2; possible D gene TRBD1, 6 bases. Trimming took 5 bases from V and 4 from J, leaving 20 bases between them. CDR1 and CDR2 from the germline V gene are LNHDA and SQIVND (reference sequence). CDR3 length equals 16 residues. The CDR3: CASSPRGGRVGYGYTF. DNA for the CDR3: TGTGCCAGTAGTCCTCGGGGGGGCCGGGTCGGCTATGGCTACACCTTC.

The CDR3 here is CASSRLAGTGYEQYF. Written as DNA, the CDR3 is TGTGCCAGCAGCCGACTAGCGGGAACTGGATACGAGCAGTACTTC. V and J are TRBV27 and TRBJ2-7, with TRBD2 identical over 11 bases. CDR3 length equals 15 residues. Germline V gene sequence: CDR1 MNHEY, CDR2 SMNVEV (reference sequence). With V trimmed by 6 bases and J by 4 bases, 8 bases remained unmatched.

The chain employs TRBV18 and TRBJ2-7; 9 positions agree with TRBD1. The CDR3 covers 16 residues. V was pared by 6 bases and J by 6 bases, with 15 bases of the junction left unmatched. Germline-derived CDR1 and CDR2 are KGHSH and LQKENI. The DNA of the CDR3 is TGTGCCAGCTCGCGAGAGATGGGACAGGGTGGCGGCGAGCAGTACTTC. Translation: CASSREMGQGGGEQYF. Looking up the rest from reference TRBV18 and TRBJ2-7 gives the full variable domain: NAGVMQNPRHLVRRRGQEARLRCSPMKGHSHVYWYRQLPEEGLKFMVYLQKENIIDESGMPKERFSAEFPKEGPSILRIQQVVRGDSAAYFCASSREMGQGGGEQYFGPGTRLTVT.

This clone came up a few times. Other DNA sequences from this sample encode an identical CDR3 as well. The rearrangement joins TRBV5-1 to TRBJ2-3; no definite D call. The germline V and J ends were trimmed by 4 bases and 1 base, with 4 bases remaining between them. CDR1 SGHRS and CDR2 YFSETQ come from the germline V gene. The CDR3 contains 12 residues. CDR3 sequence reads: CASSPGTDTQYF. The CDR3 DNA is TGCGCCAGCAGCCCAGGCACAGATACGCAGTATTTT. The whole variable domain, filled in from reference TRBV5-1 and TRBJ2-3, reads KAGVTQTPRYLIKTRGQQVTLSCSPISGHRSVSWYQQTPGQGLQFLFEYFSETQRNKGNFPGRFSGRQFSNSRSEMNVSTLELGDSALYLCASSPGTDTQYFGPGTRLTVL.

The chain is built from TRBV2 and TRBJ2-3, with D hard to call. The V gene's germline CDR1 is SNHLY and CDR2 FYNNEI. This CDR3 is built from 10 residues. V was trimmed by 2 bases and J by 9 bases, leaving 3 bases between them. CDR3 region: CASSELTQYF. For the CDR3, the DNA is TGTGCCAGCAGTGAACTAACGCAGTATTTT. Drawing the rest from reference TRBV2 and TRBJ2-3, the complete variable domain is EPEVTQTPSHQVTQMGQEVILRCVPISNHLYFYWYRQILGQKVEFLVSFYNNEISEKSEIFDDQFSVERPDGSNFTLKIRSTKLEDSAMYFCASSELTQYFGPGTRLTVL.

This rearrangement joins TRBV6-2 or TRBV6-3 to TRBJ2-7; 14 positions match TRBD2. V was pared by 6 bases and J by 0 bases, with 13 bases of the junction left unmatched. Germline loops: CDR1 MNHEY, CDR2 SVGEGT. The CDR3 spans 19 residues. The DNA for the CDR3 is TGTGCCAGCAGCTCCAGGACTAGCGGGAGGCCCCCGAGCTCCTACGAGCAGTACTTC. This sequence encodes CASSSRTSGRPPSSYEQYF.